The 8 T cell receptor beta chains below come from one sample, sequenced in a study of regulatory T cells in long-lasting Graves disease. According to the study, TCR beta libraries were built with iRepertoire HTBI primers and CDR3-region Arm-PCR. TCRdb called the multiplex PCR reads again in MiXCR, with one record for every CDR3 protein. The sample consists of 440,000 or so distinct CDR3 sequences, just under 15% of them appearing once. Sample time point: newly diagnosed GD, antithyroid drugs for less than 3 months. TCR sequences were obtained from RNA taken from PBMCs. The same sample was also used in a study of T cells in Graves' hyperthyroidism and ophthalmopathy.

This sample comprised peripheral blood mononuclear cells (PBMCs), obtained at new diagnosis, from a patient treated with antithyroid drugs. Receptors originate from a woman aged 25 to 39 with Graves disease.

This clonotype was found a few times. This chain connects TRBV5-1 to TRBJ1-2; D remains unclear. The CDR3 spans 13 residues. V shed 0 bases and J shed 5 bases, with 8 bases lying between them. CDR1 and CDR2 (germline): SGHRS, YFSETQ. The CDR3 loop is CASSLAQSYGYTF. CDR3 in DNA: TGCGCCAGCAGCTTGGCTCAGTCATATGGCTACACCTTC. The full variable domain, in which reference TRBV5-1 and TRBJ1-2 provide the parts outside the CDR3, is KAGVTQTPRYLIKTRGQQVTLSCSPISGHRSVSWYQQTPGQGLQFLFEYFSETQRNKGNFPGRFSGRQFSNSRSEMNVSTLELGDSALYLCASSLAQSYGYTFGSGTRLTVV.

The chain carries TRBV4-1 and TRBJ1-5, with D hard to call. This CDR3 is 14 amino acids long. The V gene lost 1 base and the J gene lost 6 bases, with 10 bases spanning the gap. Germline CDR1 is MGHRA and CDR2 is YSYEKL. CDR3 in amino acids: CASSQVGLRQPQHF. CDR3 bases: TGCGCCAGCAGCCAAGTAGGACTACGTCAGCCCCAGCATTTT.

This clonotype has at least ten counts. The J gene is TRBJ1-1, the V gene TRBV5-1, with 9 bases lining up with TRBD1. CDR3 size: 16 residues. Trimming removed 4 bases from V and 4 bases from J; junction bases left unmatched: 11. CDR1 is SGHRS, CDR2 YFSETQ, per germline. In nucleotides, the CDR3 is TGCGCCAGCAGCCAACCTCTTGACAGGGGGACCACTGAAGCTTTCTTT. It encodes CASSQPLDRGTTEAFF.

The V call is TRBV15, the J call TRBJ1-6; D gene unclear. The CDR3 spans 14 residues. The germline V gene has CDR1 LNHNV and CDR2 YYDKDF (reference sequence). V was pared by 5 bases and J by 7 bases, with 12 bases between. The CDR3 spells CATSPLDANSPLHF. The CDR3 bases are TGTGCCACCAGCCCTTTGGATGCAAATTCACCCCTCCACTTT.

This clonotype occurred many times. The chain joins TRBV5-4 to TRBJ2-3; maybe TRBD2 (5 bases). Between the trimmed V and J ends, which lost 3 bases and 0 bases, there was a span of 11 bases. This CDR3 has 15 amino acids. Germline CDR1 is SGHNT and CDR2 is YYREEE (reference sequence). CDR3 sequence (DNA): TGTGCCAGCAGCTCGGGCCGGACTAGCACAGATACGCAGTATTTT. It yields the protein CASSSGRTSTDTQYF.

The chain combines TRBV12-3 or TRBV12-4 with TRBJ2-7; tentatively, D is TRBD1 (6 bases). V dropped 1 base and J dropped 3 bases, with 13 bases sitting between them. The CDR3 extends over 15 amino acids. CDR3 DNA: TGTGCCAGCAGTTTAGTGGGGGCCGGCCACTACGAGCAGTACTTC. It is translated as CASSLVGAGHYEQYF.

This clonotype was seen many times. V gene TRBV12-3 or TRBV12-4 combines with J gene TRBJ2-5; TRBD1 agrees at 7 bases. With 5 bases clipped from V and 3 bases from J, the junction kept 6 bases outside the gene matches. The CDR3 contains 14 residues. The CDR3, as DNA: TGTGCCAGCAGTCTGGACAGGTCGGAAGAGACCCAGTACTTC. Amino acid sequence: CASSLDRSEETQYF.

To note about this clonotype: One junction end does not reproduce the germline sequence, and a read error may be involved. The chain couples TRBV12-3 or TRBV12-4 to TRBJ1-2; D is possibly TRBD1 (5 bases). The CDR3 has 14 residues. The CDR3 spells CASGWERGIYGYTF. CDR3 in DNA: TGTGCCAGCGGGTGGGAACGGGGGATTTATGGTTACACCTTC.